The entry below describes one T cell receptor beta chain. CDR1 SGDLS and CDR2 YYNGEE come from the germline V gene. V gave up 1 base and J gave up 6 bases; unmatched junction bases: 5. CDR3 length: 14 amino acids. This entry belongs to a study of blood T cell repertoires in COVID-19. Study as a whole: The United States, Italy and Spain were the sources of the acute and convalescent COVID-19 samples. PBMCs, B-cell-depleted T cells, or T cells provided the cDNA or gDNA that made up the material.

How the authors handled the data: Amplification of reference gene primers was used by the study to estimate nucleated cell counts. The data were produced by immunoSEQ multiplex PCR, yet TCRdb's version contains in-frame clones alone and is incomplete. V, J and clone size were drawn from that table, and D and trimming were deduced from the DNA. The repertoire includes 150,000 or so clones, about 85% of them detected once, and 38% sits in the top ten. Source material: peripheral blood. The chain has TRBV9 and TRBJ2-7, with 9 positions matching TRBD1. The receptor was derived from a human donor in a cohort sampled during active COVID-19. The CDR3 spells CASSVRTGDSEQYF. As DNA, the CDR3 is TGTGCCAGCAGCGTAAGGACAGGGGATTCCGAGCAGTACTTC.